The 27 T cell receptor beta chains listed next were all sequenced from one sample in a study of blood T cells in healthy people across ages. The second PCR ran about 6 to 12 cycles with a sample-barcoded 5' primer and J-beta primers. MiXCR, applied by TCRdb to the 5' RACE reads, yields one record per CDR3 protein. The table lists 1.5 million to 1.9 million distinct CDR3 sequences, under 55% of them singletons. The specimen sequenced was blood. The source is a woman aged 18-29 years in good health.

The chain links TRBV5-6 to TRBJ2-1; 8 positions agree with TRBD2. The CDR3 contains 15 residues. J lost 6 bases, V lost 3 bases, and 8 bases had no gene match. Germline values: CDR1 SGHDT, CDR2 YYEEEE. CDR3 sequence (DNA): TGTGCCAGCAGCTCGGGACTAGTTTTGGTCAATGAGCAGTTCTTC. Its translation: CASSSGLVLVNEQFF.

The chain joins TRBV10-2 to TRBJ1-6; D might be TRBD1 (5 bases). V was clipped by 0 bases and J by 8 bases, with 11 bases between them. The length of the CDR3 is 15 residues. Germline CDR1 is WSHSY and CDR2 is SAAADI. CDR3 in amino acids: CASSESTRGDSPLHF. The CDR3 coding sequence is TGCGCCAGCAGTGAGTCGACGCGAGGGGATTCACCCCTCCACTTT.

This chain joins TRBV6-5 and TRBJ1-2; D gene ambiguous. The CDR3 has 14 amino acids. Trimming removed 0 bases from V and 5 bases from J, with 10 bases in between. Germline V lookup: CDR1 MNHEY, CDR2 SVGAGI. CDR3 sequence reads: CASSYSGGKYGYTF. CDR3 nucleotides: TGTGCCAGCAGTTACTCGGGCGGGAAATATGGCTACACCTTC.

V is TRBV6-2 or TRBV6-3 and J is TRBJ1-5; 8 bases match TRBD1. This CDR3 is built from 12 residues. The germline gives CDR1 MNHEY, CDR2 SVGEGT. J was trimmed by 6 bases and V by 6 bases; bases with no gene match: 1. The CDR3 DNA follows: TGTGCCAGCAGGGACAGGGTTCAGCCCCAGCATTTT. This sequence encodes CASRDRVQPQHF.

The chain recombines TRBV12-3 or TRBV12-4 with TRBJ2-7, with a tentative D call TRBD1 (6 bases). The CDR3 covers 14 residues. The V end was cut by 6 bases, the J end by 7 bases, with 19 bases between. Here the CDR3 reads CASSPRGPMAEQYF. The CDR3 DNA sequence: TGTGCCAGCAGCCCCAGGGGTCCAATGGCGGAGCAGTACTTC.

V usage is TRBV6-6 and J usage is TRBJ1-1, with D uncertain. Trimming took 2 bases from V and 4 from J, leaving 11 bases between them. This CDR3 region has 14 residues. Germline assignment: CDR1 MNHNY and CDR2 SVGAGI (reference sequence). CDR3 amino acids: CASSYIVGSTEAFF. The DNA for the CDR3 is TGTGCCAGCAGTTACATCGTAGGGAGCACTGAAGCTTTCTTT.

The genes are TRBV4-1 and TRBJ2-3; 10 nucleotides align to TRBD2. J lost 5 bases, V lost 3 bases, and 14 bases had no gene match. The CDR3 covers 18 residues. The germline CDR1 and CDR2 sequences are MGHRA and YSYEKL. The CDR3 bases are TGCGCCAGCAGCCAGTACAGACTGGAGCGGGGGGGCATAGATACGCAGTATTTT. Translating gives CASSQYRLERGGIDTQYF.

V gene TRBV7-2 combines with J gene TRBJ1-1, with 7 bases matching TRBD1. The CDR3 length is 13 residues. Germline CDR1 SGHTA, CDR2 FQGNSA. V trimming: 3 bases; J trimming: 8 bases; junction bases outside the gene matches: 6. The CDR3 spells CASSFTEDREAFF. The CDR3 DNA follows: TGTGCCAGCAGCTTCACCGAGGACAGGGAAGCTTTCTTT.

This chain connects TRBV20-1 to TRBJ1-3, with D possibly matching TRBD1 (5 bases). Germline lookup yields CDR1 DFQATT and CDR2 SNEGSKA (reference sequence). The V gene lost 0 bases and the J gene lost 0 bases, with 15 bases spanning the gap. The CDR3 is 17 amino acids. The DNA of the CDR3 is TGCAGTGCTAGAGATCTGGAGGGACGGATCTCTGGAAACACCATATATTTT. As protein: CSARDLEGRISGNTIYF.

The V and J genes are TRBV28 and TRBJ1-2; D remains unclear. Looked up from germline, CDR1 is MDHEN and CDR2 is SYDVKM. CDR3 length: 14 residues. V was shortened by 4 bases and J by 3 bases, with 12 bases between the two germline ends. The CDR3 loop is CASSSPGSDYGYTF. CDR3 coding DNA: TGTGCCAGCAGTTCCCCCGGGTCGGACTATGGCTACACCTTC.

This clonotype has only a few counts. The V call is TRBV6-5, the J call TRBJ2-1; the match to TRBD1 covers 9 bases. V lost 5 bases to trimming and J lost 5 bases; unmatched junction nucleotides: 7. The germline V gene has CDR1 MNHEY and CDR2 SVGAGI. This CDR3 spans 15 amino acids. CDR3 region: CASSKDRGGNNEQFF. The CDR3 bases are TGTGCCAGCAGTAAGGACAGGGGAGGCAACAATGAGCAGTTCTTC.

V gene TRBV18 combines with J gene TRBJ2-5; 7 positions agree with TRBD1. The V segment lost 3 bases and the J segment 2 bases; nucleotides outside the gene matches: 9. Germline assignment: CDR1 KGHSH and CDR2 LQKENI. This CDR3 has 16 amino acids. Here the CDR3 reads CASSPTGTGQQETQYF. The CDR3 DNA follows: TGTGCCAGCTCACCGACAGGGACGGGCCAACAAGAGACCCAGTACTTC.

This clonotype was recorded a few times. The chain uses TRBV24-1 and TRBJ2-1; 7 nucleotides match TRBD1. The CDR3 runs to 13 residues. The germline CDR1 and CDR2 sequences are KGHDR and SFDVKD. V lost 0 bases to trimming and J lost 9 bases; unmatched junction nucleotides: 1. The CDR3 DNA is TGTGCCACCAGTGATTTGTGGACAGGTGAGCAGTTCTTC. Translating gives CATSDLWTGEQFF.

In its sample, this clonotype was seen a few times. The CDR3: CASSFWGIENTIYF. The CDR3 DNA sequence: TGTGCCAGCAGTTTTTGGGGTATCGAAAACACCATATATTTT. The gene calls are TRBV12-3 or TRBV12-4 and TRBJ1-3; D is ambiguous. Trimming left V 3 bases short and J 6 bases short, with 12 bases between. CDR3 length: 14 residues.

This clonotype was detected only a few times. The gene calls are TRBV10-3 and TRBJ2-3; D is unresolved. The CDR3 covers 12 residues. V was cut by 11 bases and J by 9 bases, with 18 bases left in between. Germline CDR1 and CDR2: ENHRY and SYGVKD. The DNA of the CDR3 is TGTGCCCCCTCCCTCCCGGGCCCAACGCAGTATTTT. Translation: CAPSLPGPTQYF.

The V and J genes are TRBV4-3 and TRBJ2-6; D may be TRBD1 (5 bases). CDR3 size: 17 residues. Looked up from germline, CDR1 is LGHNA and CDR2 is YSLEER. V was trimmed by 1 base and J by 3 bases, leaving 13 bases between them. DNA for the CDR3: TGCGCCAGCAGCCAAGCCCAGGGTGTATATGGGGCCAACGTCCTGACTTTC. Translation gives CASSQAQGVYGANVLTF.

The rearrangement links TRBV12-3 or TRBV12-4 to TRBJ1-2, with TRBD1 matching over 7 bases. V shed 6 bases and J 8 bases; nucleotides not matched to a gene: 9. CDR3 size: 13 residues. CDR3 residues: CASRETGRKGYTF. The CDR3 DNA reads TGTGCCAGCAGGGAGACAGGGAGAAAGGGCTACACCTTC.

The chain combines TRBV6-6 with TRBJ2-1, with TRBD1 as a possible D gene (5 bases). Per the germline V gene, CDR1 is MNHNY and CDR2 is SVGAGI (reference sequence). With 7 bases removed from V and 3 bases from J, the gap between germline ends came to 10 bases. The CDR3 extends over 13 amino acids. The CDR3 DNA reads TGTGCCAGCACCTCAGACAGCTACAATGAGCAGTTCTTC. Amino acid sequence: CASTSDSYNEQFF.

The V and J genes are TRBV14 and TRBJ1-2; a possible D gene is TRBD1 (5 bases). CDR3 size: 13 residues. Trimming removed 5 bases from V and 4 bases from J, with 11 bases in between. From germline, CDR1 is SGHDN and CDR2 FVKESK. In nucleotides, the CDR3 is TGTGCCAGCAGCAATGGGACCACCTATGGCTACACCTTC. Translating it yields CASSNGTTYGYTF.

This clonotype has ten or more counts. V and J are TRBV29-1 and TRBJ2-3; no firm D call. The germline V and J ends were trimmed by 6 bases and 0 bases, with 7 bases remaining between them. This CDR3 spans 12 amino acids. Germline V gene sequence: CDR1 SQVTM, CDR2 ANQGSEA. CDR3 bases: TGCAGCGTCCTCCGCAGCACAGATACGCAGTATTTT. It codes for CSVLRSTDTQYF.

The V call is TRBV7-2, the J call TRBJ2-3, with 13 bases lining up with TRBD2. Trimming cost V 6 bases and J 4 bases; bases outside gene matches: 4. Germline CDR1 reads SGHTA; CDR2 reads FQGNSA. The CDR3 loop spans 15 amino acids. CDR3 in DNA: TGTGCCAGCAGGCGGACTAGCGGGAGATCAGATACGCAGTATTTT. It codes for CASRRTSGRSDTQYF.

This clonotype has just one count. The V and J genes are TRBV9 and TRBJ2-7; 8 bases agree with TRBD1. Germline CDR1 is SGDLS and CDR2 is YYNGEE. V gave up 4 bases and J gave up 5 bases; unmatched junction bases: 11. CDR3 size: 15 residues. CDR3 in DNA: TGTGCCAGCAGCTTAACGGGACAGGCTGAGGACGAGCAGTACTTC. Translated, it gives CASSLTGQAEDEQYF. Drawing the rest from reference TRBV9 and TRBJ2-7, the complete variable domain is DSGVTQTPKHLITATGQRVTLRCSPRSGDLSVYWYQQSLDQGLQFLIQYYNGEERAKGNILERFSAQQFPDLHSELNLSSLELGDSALYFCASSLTGQAEDEQYFGPGTRLTVT.

This clonotype was observed a few times. V is TRBV25-1 and J is TRBJ2-5; D gene ambiguous. CDR1 is MGHDK and CDR2 is SYGVNS in the germline V gene. This CDR3 has 12 residues. Trimming left V 6 bases short and J 11 bases short, with 16 bases between. The CDR3 here is CASSSAPHEQYF. Written as DNA, the CDR3 is TGTGCCAGCAGCTCAGCCCCCCATGAGCAGTACTTC.

J is TRBJ2-3 and V is TRBV9; 11 bases agree with TRBD2. The ends lost 7 bases at V and 8 bases at J; junction bases unmatched: 9. CDR3 length: 14 residues. Germline-derived CDR1 and CDR2 are SGDLS and YYNGEE. CDR3 protein: CASVSGGAASTQYF. CDR3 coding DNA: TGTGCCAGCGTTAGCGGGGGGGCCGCCAGTACGCAGTATTTT. Full variable domain (missing parts from reference TRBV9 and TRBJ2-3): DSGVTQTPKHLITATGQRVTLRCSPRSGDLSVYWYQQSLDQGLQFLIQYYNGEERAKGNILERFSAQQFPDLHSELNLSSLELGDSALYFCASVSGGAASTQYFGPGTRLTVL.

This chain connects TRBV25-1 to TRBJ1-1, with TRBD1 matching over 7 bases. Looked up from germline, CDR1 is MGHDK and CDR2 is SYGVNS. Losses at the gene ends were 6 bases for V and 0 bases for J; bases not matched to a gene: 7. The CDR3 runs to 15 residues. CDR3 in DNA: TGTGCCAGCAGGGACTCAGGGGGAATGAACACTGAAGCTTTCTTT. Amino acid sequence: CASRDSGGMNTEAFF.

The chain is built from TRBV6-5 and TRBJ1-2; perhaps TRBD1 as D (6 bases). V was shortened by 2 bases and J by 8 bases, with 15 bases between the two germline ends. Germline CDR1 and CDR2: MNHEY and SVGAGI. The length of the CDR3 is 14 residues. For the CDR3, the DNA is TGTGCCAGCAGTTACGCGACCGGGGGCTACGGCTACACCTTC. Translation gives CASSYATGGYGYTF.

This clonotype was recorded once. The CDR3 loop is CASSQEGNNQPQHF. CDR3 nucleotides: TGCGCCAGCAGCCAGGAAGGGAATAATCAGCCCCAGCATTTT. The rearrangement uses TRBV4-1 and TRBJ1-5; no reliable D call. The CDR3 covers 14 residues. Germline-derived CDR1 and CDR2 are MGHRA and YSYEKL. V was clipped by 3 bases and J by 4 bases, with 10 bases between them.